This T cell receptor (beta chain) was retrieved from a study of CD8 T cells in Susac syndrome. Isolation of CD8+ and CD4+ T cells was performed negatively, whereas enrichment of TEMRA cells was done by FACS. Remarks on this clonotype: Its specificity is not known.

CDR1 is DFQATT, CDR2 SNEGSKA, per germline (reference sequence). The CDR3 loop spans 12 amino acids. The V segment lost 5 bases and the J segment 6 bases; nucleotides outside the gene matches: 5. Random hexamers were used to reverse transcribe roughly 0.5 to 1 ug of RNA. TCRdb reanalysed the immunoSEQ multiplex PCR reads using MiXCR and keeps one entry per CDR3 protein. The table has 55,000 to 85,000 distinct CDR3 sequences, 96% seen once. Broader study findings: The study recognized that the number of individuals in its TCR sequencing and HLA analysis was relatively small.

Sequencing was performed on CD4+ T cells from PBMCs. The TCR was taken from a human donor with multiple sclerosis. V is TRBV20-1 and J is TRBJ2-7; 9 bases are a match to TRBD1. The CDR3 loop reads CSAGTGRGEQYF. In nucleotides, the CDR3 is TGCAGTGCTGGGACAGGGCGAGGCGAGCAGTACTTC.